The rows below give T cell receptor beta chains drawn from one sample of a study of T cell repertoires in cytomegalovirus infection. TCRdb called the reads again in MiXCR, with one record for every CDR3 protein. The sample contains 650,000 to 900,000 distinct CDR3 sequences, approximately 32% of which appear only once. No antigen is known for these receptors. Sequencing used cultured CD8+ T cells from PBMCs, obtained from culture after CMV antigen stimulation. The receptors here all came from a human donor in good health (CMV status not recorded). Some clones in this sample may be carry-over from other donors' samples. Each CDR3 is given with its conserved first and last residue. The D gene is left open where the match is weak. The size field is filled for only some rows; it gives once, few, many or a size class.

clone size	V gene	J gene	D gene	CDR3 protein
-	TRBV7-2	TRBJ1-1	-	CASSFDRGRGTEAFF
-	TRBV2	TRBJ2-3	-	CARGHRQDTQYF
-	TRBV5-8	TRBJ2-5	-	CASGDGETQYF
-	TRBV7-6	TRBJ2-7	-	CASSSWGPYEQYF
few	TRBV11-1	TRBJ2-3	-	CASSLGFPDTQYF
-	TRBV24-1	TRBJ2-1	TRBD1	CATSDRDSNEQFF
-	TRBV4-1	TRBJ2-1	TRBD2	CASSQRGLENEQFF
-	TRBV27	TRBJ2-7	TRBD1	CASSFLSTGVHEQYF
few	TRBV6-8	TRBJ2-7	-	CASSFLGTTYEQYF
few	TRBV6-1	TRBJ2-7	-	CASSRGSFPYEQYF
few	TRBV5-6	TRBJ2-2	-	CASSFRTSSKGELFF
-	TRBV4-2	TRBJ2-7	-	CVSSQESRTDIYEQYF
-	TRBV6-1	TRBJ2-5	TRBD2	CASRSPQLAGEETQYF
few	TRBV6-2/TRBV6-3	TRBJ2-1	-	CASWGVSYNEQFF
many	TRBV4-1	TRBJ2-1	TRBD2	CASSASGGRYNEQFF
few	TRBV6-5	TRBJ2-7	-	CASSYSNGDNSYEQYF
-	TRBV6-1	TRBJ2-7	TRBD1	CASSDVTGAIYEQYF
few	TRBV7-2	TRBJ2-1	-	CASSLRAPPSSYNEQFF
-	TRBV11-2	TRBJ2-5	-	CASSGPVLETQYF
-	TRBV27	TRBJ2-2	TRBD1	CASSPWTGDTGELFF
-	TRBV7-9	TRBJ1-1	TRBD1	CASSQWGTGDVPVF
-	TRBV12-3/TRBV12-4	TRBJ1-6	TRBD1	CASSPDRGRSPLHF
-	TRBV2	TRBJ1-2	-	CATQGKDRGYTF
many	TRBV7-6	TRBJ2-7	-	CASSLGDDEQYF
-	TRBV12-5	TRBJ2-3	-	CASARRGETTDTQYF
-	TRBV4-1	TRBJ1-5	-	CASSRILGQPQHF
-	TRBV11-2	TRBJ2-2	-	CASSLVAGLAGELFF
-	TRBV28	TRBJ1-1	-	CASSPRTVASTEAFF
-	TRBV27	TRBJ2-7	TRBD1	CANTDRPYEQYF
few	TRBV12-3/TRBV12-4	TRBJ2-2	-	CASTFRSGGARETGELFF
once	TRBV5-1	TRBJ1-4	-	CASSLSYGQRLNEKLFF
-	TRBV7-8	TRBJ1-2	-	CASSFSKGDYTF
few	TRBV12-3/TRBV12-4	TRBJ2-1	TRBD2	CASSSSLLAGGPGEQFF
many	TRBV6-4	TRBJ1-6	TRBD1	CASSDVGTGFSPLHF
-	TRBV27	TRBJ1-2	TRBD1	CARHTRDRGLPVIYGYTF
-	TRBV6-1	TRBJ1-2	-	CASSYDSGYGYTF
-	TRBV7-6	TRBJ1-2	-	CASSRARGQGFSNYGYTF
few	TRBV6-1	TRBJ1-1	-	CASSEDSFEAFF
-	TRBV27	TRBJ1-2	-	CASSKPLGRINYGYTF
-	TRBV7-8	TRBJ1-1	-	CASSFRRGGTEAFF
-	TRBV4-1	TRBJ2-1	-	CASSQGWVNEQFF
-	TRBV7-4	TRBJ2-2	-	CASSGEERNTGELFF
few	TRBV20-1	TRBJ2-6	-	CSARVAGANVLTF